Detailed here is one TCR beta chain. TCRdb's table, derived via immunoSEQ multiplex PCR, lists solely in-frame clones and lacks some. This table has 50,000 or so clones, approximately 84% appearing once. Patients in the study were battling locally advanced or metastatic urothelial carcinoma. Per patient, between 1 and 8 samples were collected at pretreatment and on-treatment time points. This specimen belongs to a study of PD-L1 blockade in urothelial cancer. Overall study context: Atezolizumab (1,200 mg intravenously every 3 weeks) began in 2014 for patients. Investigators checked blood 3 weeks (second dose) and 6 weeks after treatment start.

The sequence derives from a man aged 60 to 75 with urothelial cancer. This sample comprised PBMCs, obtained around atezolizumab (anti-PD-L1) treatment.

The CDR3 spells CASSSLGGSLDTQYF. CDR3 nucleotides: TGTGCCAGCAGCTCACTGGGGGGGTCATTAGATACGCAGTATTTT. The chain combines TRBV6-5 with TRBJ2-3, with 7 nucleotides matching TRBD2. Germline CDR1 reads MNHEY; CDR2 reads SVGAGI. Losses at the gene ends were 6 bases for V and 5 bases for J; bases not matched to a gene: 11. The CDR3 consists of 15 residues.